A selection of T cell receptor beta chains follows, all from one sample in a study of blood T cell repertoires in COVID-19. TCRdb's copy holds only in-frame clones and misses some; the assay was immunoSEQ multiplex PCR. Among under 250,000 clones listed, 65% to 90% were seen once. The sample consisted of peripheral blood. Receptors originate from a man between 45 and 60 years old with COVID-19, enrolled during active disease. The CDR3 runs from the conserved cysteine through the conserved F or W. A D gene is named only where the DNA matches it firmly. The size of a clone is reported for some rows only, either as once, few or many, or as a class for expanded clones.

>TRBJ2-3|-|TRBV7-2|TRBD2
CASSLARTRVRTDTQYF
TGTGCCAGCAGCTTAGCGAGGACTAGAGTAAGAACAGATACGCAGTATTTT
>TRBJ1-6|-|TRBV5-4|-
CASSLAGGSSYNSPLHF
TGTGCCAGCAGCTTGGCCGGGGGGAGCTCCTATAATTCACCCCTCCACTTT
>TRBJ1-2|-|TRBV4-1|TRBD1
CASSQEQGYYGYTF
TGCGCCAGCAGCCAAGAACAGGGGTACTATGGCTACACCTTC
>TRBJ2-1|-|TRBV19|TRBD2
CASSMTSGAQGGQFF
TGTGCCAGTAGTATGACTAGCGGGGCCCAGGGGGGGCAGTTCTTC
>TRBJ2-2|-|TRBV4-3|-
CASSQDSRTGELFF
TGCGCCAGCAGCCAAGATAGTCGCACCGGGGAGCTGTTTTTT
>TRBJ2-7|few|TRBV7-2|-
CASSLDEGGPYEQYF
TGTGCCAGCAGCTTAGATGAGGGCGGCCCCTACGAGCAGTACTTC
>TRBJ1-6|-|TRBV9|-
CASSVEVTRSSPLHF
TGTGCCAGCAGCGTAGAGGTGACTCGTAGTTCACCCCTCCACTTT
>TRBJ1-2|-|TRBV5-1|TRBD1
CASSLAGQGASGYTF
TGCGCCAGCAGCTTGGCTGGACAGGGGGCCAGTGGCTACACCTTC
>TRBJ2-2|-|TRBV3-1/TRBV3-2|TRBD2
CASSQPGGAGELFF
TGTGCCAGCAGCCAACCGGGAGGGGCCGGGGAGCTGTTTTTT
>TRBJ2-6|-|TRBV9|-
CASSVATSGANVLTF
TGTGCCAGCAGCGTAGCTACGTCTGGGGCCAACGTCCTGACTTTC
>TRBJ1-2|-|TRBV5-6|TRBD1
CASSFPTGSNYGYTF
TGTGCCAGCAGCTTTCCGACAGGGAGTAACTATGGCTACACCTTC
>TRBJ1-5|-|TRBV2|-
CASSEAGASGEPQHF
TGTGCCAGCAGTGAAGCTGGCGCCTCGGGGGAGCCCCAGCATTTT
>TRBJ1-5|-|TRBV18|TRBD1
CASSPQPGQNNQPQHF
TGTGCCAGCTCACCACAACCGGGACAGAACAATCAGCCCCAGCATTTT
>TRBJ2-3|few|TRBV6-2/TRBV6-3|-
CASSYGPTDTQYF
TGTGCCAGCAGTTACGGGCCTACAGATACGCAGTATTTT
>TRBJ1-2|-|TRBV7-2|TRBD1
CASSTGQGRAYTF
TGTGCCAGCAGCACGGGACAGGGCCGCGCCTACACCTTC
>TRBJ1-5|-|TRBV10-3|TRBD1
CASGQASNQPQHF
TGTGCCAGCGGACAGGCTAGCAATCAGCCCCAGCATTTT
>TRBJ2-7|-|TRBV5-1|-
CASSPTGTTPLEQYF
TGCGCCAGCAGTCCTACAGGGACCACCCCACTCGAGCAGTACTTC
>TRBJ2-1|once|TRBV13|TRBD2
CASSPRTSVHEQFF
TGTGCCAGCAGCCCCCGGACTAGCGTGCATGAGCAGTTCTTC
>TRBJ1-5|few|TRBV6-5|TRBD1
CASRNDRGHGQPQHF
TGTGCCAGCAGGAACGACAGGGGGCATGGTCAGCCCCAGCATTTT
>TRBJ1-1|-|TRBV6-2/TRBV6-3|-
CASSTERAVPYTEAFF
TGTGCCAGCAGTACTGAGAGGGCCGTCCCGTACACTGAAGCTTTCTTT
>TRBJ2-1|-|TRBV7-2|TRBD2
CASSRSWGAGGSNEQFF
TGTGCCAGCAGCCGTTCTTGGGGGGCGGGAGGAAGCAATGAGCAGTTCTTC
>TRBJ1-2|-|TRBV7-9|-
CASSLLEQAFGYTF
TGTGCCAGCAGCCTATTGGAACAGGCGTTTGGCTACACCTTC
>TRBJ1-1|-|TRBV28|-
CASSATTANTEAFF
TGTGCCAGCAGTGCCACAACCGCGAACACTGAAGCTTTCTTT
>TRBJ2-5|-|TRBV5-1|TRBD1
CASSSGTGAETQYF
TGCGCCAGCAGCTCAGGGACAGGGGCAGAGACCCAGTACTTC
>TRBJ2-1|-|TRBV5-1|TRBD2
CASSLAPTSGVDEQFF
TGCGCCAGCAGCTTGGCCCCGACTAGCGGGGTCGATGAGCAGTTCTTC
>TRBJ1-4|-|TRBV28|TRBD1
CASSLGTGGWEKLFF
TGTGCCAGCAGTTTAGGTACAGGGGGCTGGGAAAAACTGTTTTTT
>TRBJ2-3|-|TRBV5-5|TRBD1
CASTYSGQGDDTQYF
TGTGCCAGCACCTACTCGGGACAGGGGGATGATACGCAGTATTTT
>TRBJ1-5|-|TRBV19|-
CASSTKTSGSKGNQPQHF
TGTGCCAGTAGTACGAAAACCTCAGGGTCGAAGGGCAATCAGCCCCAGCATTTT
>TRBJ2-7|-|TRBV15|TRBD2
CATPSGRAIYNEQYF
TGTGCCACCCCTAGCGGGAGGGCCATTTATAACGAGCAGTACTTC
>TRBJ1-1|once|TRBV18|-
CASSHIREEAFF
TGTGCCAGCTCACACATCAGGGAGGAGGCTTTCTTT
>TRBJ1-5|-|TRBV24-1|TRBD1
CATSDSRQGVNQPQHF
TGTGCCACCAGTGACTCCCGACAGGGAGTAAATCAGCCCCAGCATTTT
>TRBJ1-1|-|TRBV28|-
CASSLPQWNTEAFF
TGTGCCAGCAGTTTACCACAGTGGAACACTGAAGCTTTCTTT
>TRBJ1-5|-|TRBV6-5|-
CASSYSRTPGPQHF
TGTGCCAGCAGTTACTCCAGGACTCCGGGGCCCCAGCATTTT
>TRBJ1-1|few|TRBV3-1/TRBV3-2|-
CASSQNPGHTEAFF
TGTGCCAGCAGCCAAAACCCAGGGCACACTGAAGCTTTCTTT
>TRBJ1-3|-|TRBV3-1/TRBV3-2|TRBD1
CASSQETGGSGNTIYF
TGTGCCAGCAGCCAAGAGACAGGGGGCTCTGGAAACACCATATATTTT
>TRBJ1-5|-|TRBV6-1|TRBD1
CASSERGDRYSNQPQHF
TGTGCCAGCAGTGAACGAGGGGACAGATATAGCAATCAGCCCCAGCATTTT
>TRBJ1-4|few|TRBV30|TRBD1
CAWATGGGEKLFF
TGTGCCTGGGCGACAGGGGGTGGTGAAAAACTGTTTTTT
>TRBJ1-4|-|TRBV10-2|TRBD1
CASRVTGANEKLFF
TGCGCCAGCCGAGTAACAGGGGCTAATGAAAAACTGTTTTTT
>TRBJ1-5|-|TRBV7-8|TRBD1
CASSTGQGKGQPQHF
TGTGCCAGCAGCACAGGACAGGGGAAGGGACAGCCCCAGCATTTT
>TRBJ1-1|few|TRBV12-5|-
CASGLSVTGTTEAFF
TGTGCTAGTGGTTTGTCCGTGACAGGAACAACTGAAGCTTTCTTT
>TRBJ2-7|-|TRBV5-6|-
CASSSGTLRYEQYF
TGTGCCAGCAGTTCCGGGACACTCCGCTACGAGCAGTACTTC
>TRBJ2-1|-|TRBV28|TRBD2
CASSPPGEGANNEQFF
TGTGCCAGCAGTCCCCCCGGGGAGGGTGCAAACAATGAGCAGTTCTTC
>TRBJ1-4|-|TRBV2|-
CASTSRGDEKLFF
TGTGCCAGCACATCCAGGGGCGATGAAAAACTGTTTTTT
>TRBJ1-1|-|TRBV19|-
CASSIGMQENTEAFF
TGTGCCAGTAGTATTGGTATGCAGGAGAACACTGAAGCTTTCTTT
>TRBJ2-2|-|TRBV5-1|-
CASSLEHTGELFF
TGCGCCAGCAGCTTGGAGCACACCGGGGAGCTGTTTTTT
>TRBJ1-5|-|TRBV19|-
CASRFQGNSNQPQHF
TGTGCCAGTAGATTCCAGGGGAATAGCAATCAGCCCCAGCATTTT